Listed here is a single T cell receptor beta chain. The antigen is not known. The sample belongs to a study of cytomegalovirus exposure and HLA in healthy donors. Notes on the study in general: It was reported that TCR beta sequences correctly inferred the HLA-A and HLA-B alleles for most subjects. What was likely a sequencing artifact was a cluster of highly shared sequence variants.

Primers: 60 Vbeta forward and 13 Jbeta reverse. Profiling relied on immunoSEQ multiplex PCR, and the TCRdb table lists in-frame clones only, not all of them. This sample has some 150,000 clones, with 70% to 85% found just once. V lost 0 bases to trimming and J lost 1 base; unmatched junction nucleotides: 4. The CDR3 runs 15 residues. The germline V gene encodes CDR1 GTSNPN and CDR2 SVGIG (reference sequence). The rearrangement joins TRBV30 to TRBJ2-7; 9 bases map to TRBD1. This clonotype was sampled from a male donor in good health and CMV-seronegative. Sequencing used PBMCs. DNA of the CDR3: TGTGCCTGGAGTGTACGAGGGACAGGGTCCTACGAGCAGTACTTC. It specifies CAWSVRGTGSYEQYF.